Sequencing of this T cell receptor (beta chain) was carried out in a study of blood T cells in healthy people across ages. About this clonotype: What it recognizes is unknown. The junction shows a germline mismatch at one end, possibly a read error.

This CDR3 has 15 residues. The germline V gene has CDR1 SGDLS and CDR2 YYNGEE. Caucasian individuals from Russia who were healthy and aged 6 to 90 acted as donors. Combining a sample-barcoded 5' primer with a J-beta primer mix, a second PCR ran for roughly 7 to 11 cycles. MiXCR, run by TCRdb on the 5' RACE reads, gives a single entry per CDR3 protein. The table lists about 640,000 distinct CDR3 sequences, roughly 58% of them singletons. General observations from the study: Naive CD4+ cell counts and diversity both ran higher in long-lived than in aged donors. Unsorted PBMC material precluded a definitive naive versus antigen-experienced comparison. Older individuals had lower TCR beta diversity per million T cells (the decline was roughly linear).

V gene TRBV9 combines with J gene TRBJ2-4; 8 nucleotides align to TRBD2. The clonotype was recovered from a man aged 55 to 69 in good health. Specimen: blood. CDR3 in amino acids: CACSVVGGETNIQYF. As DNA, the CDR3 is TGTGCCTGCAGCGTAGTCGGGGGGGAGACTAACATTCAGTACTTC.